This T cell receptor (beta chain) was sequenced for a study of identical twins. The germline V gene has CDR1 ENHRY and CDR2 SYGVKD. This CDR3 comprises 17 residues. V lost 0 bases to trimming and J lost 2 bases; unmatched junction nucleotides: 3. TCRdb re-called the 5' RACE reads through MiXCR, storing one row per CDR3 protein. Of 400,000 to 500,000 distinct CDR3 sequences in the sample, approximately 17% were seen once. This clonotype was found a few times. The sample taken for sequencing was naive T cells sorted from blood. The TCR was taken from a man aged 50-59 years in good health. The V call is TRBV10-3, the J call TRBJ2-3; the match to TRBD2 covers 12 bases. The CDR3 loop reads CAISESTSGSFTDTQYF. CDR3 DNA: TGTGCCATCAGTGAGTCGACTAGCGGGAGTTTCACAGATACGCAGTATTTT.